One TCR beta chain is described in this entry. What this receptor recognizes is not known. Base qualities are not provided; no much larger clone lies one nucleotide away. The sample originates from a study of OX40 agonist ivuxolimab in advanced cancers. Looking at the study overall: Ivuxolimab was an agonistic, fully human IgG2 monoclonal antibody directed against OX40 (CD134), a costimulatory receptor. Prior anti-PD-1, anti-PD-L1 or anti-CTLA-4 therapy was permitted, and checkpoint inhibitors had been received by about 36% of dose-escalation patients. Partial responses were achieved by three dose-escalation patients, of whom one had hepatocellular carcinoma and two had cutaneous melanoma. Peripheral TCRbeta sequencing was intended to test whether TCR sequence diversity was altered and clonal T-cell expansion was caused by ivuxolimab. The paper describes the monotherapy dose-escalation part (N of about 52 patients) of the phase I trial of ivuxolimab. A male proportion of under 85% and a mean age of approximately 60 years, ranging from roughly 20 to 80, were recorded for the dose-escalation cohort. Intravenous ivuxolimab was administered to patients every 2 weeks at six dose levels: 0.01, 0.1, 0.3, 1.5, 3 and 10 mg/kg. Of the approximately 50 dose-escalation patients, hepatocellular carcinoma was present in 19, melanoma in approximately 15, renal cell carcinoma in 9 and head and neck cancer in 9. Results the study describes overall, beyond this receptor: The antigen specificity of the peripheral T cells that underwent clonal expansion was not determined. After ivuxolimab, more expanded clones were found on average in CD8+ T cells than in CD4+ T cells. Low levels of normalized T-cell clonal expansion were also seen in some patients who did not respond. At doses from 0.1 to 3.0 mg/kg, clonal expansion was seen in both CD4+ and CD8+ blood T cells between baseline and week 6. Partial responders in the 0.1-3.0 mg/kg groups had among the lowest normalized peripheral clonal expansion, especially among CD8+ T cells.

Genomic DNA was extracted from sorted cells for sequencing of the TCRbeta CDR3 region. TCRbeta CDR3 regions were sequenced using the immunoSEQ Assay. TCRdb carries this immuneACCESS record with in-frame sequences only. Its versions omit some clonotypes, under half of them owing to an unresolved V gene in the studies checked, with the rest unexplained. The sample includes tens of thousands of clones, with 90% observed a single time. The top ten hold 0.55% to 0.7% of the sample. The germline V gene provides CDR1 SNHLY and CDR2 FYNNEI. The CDR3 holds 15 amino acids from the cysteine to the phenylalanine. Only the CDR3 region is kept as DNA, spanning 45 bases read in frame from base 1. The junction shows trimming of 6 bases on V and 10 bases on J, and the gene matches do not reach 12 bases of it. The trial excluded patients who had a history of autoimmune disease or were on systemic immunosuppression. Peripheral blood for TCR sequencing was collected from all dose cohorts at baseline, on cycle 4 day 1, and on cycle 7 day 1. Samples came from an open-label, multicenter, first-in-human phase I dose-escalation trial of ivuxolimab. Adults with locally advanced or metastatic head and neck squamous cell, hepatocellular, melanoma or renal cell carcinoma were enrolled in the trial. Before TCR sequencing, CD4+ T cells and CD8+ T cells were sorted from peripheral blood as separate populations.

The sequencing used CD4+ or CD8+ T cells sorted from blood, collected in a trial of the OX40 agonist ivuxolimab. The TCR comes from an adult with an advanced solid tumor such as melanoma, head and neck, liver or kidney cancer. The rearrangement joined TRBV2 to TRBJ2-1, with 10 bases in between that match TRBD2. The CDR3 here reads CASRGASGSVGEQFF. The nucleotide sequence reads TGTGCCAGCAGAGGGGCTAGCGGGAGTGTTGGAGAGCAGTTCTTC.